This TCR beta chain comes out of a study of cytomegalovirus exposure and HLA in healthy donors. Turning to the study itself: Clustering assigned 81% of the roughly 400 genotyped donors to the Caucasian-associated ancestry cluster.

A note on this clone: Antigen specificity is unknown.

The PCR ran on 60 Vbeta and 13 Jbeta primers. This table comes from immunoSEQ multiplex PCR, and its TCRdb copy is limited to in-frame clones, with some not included. This sample yields around 150,000 clones, of which about 76% are seen a single time; 3.5% belongs to the top ten. Germline loops: CDR1 MGHDK, CDR2 SYGVNS. The length of the CDR3 is 13 residues. Trimming pared 7 bases from V and 6 bases from J, leaving 14 bases between. Study results and limitations: Later analysis found that TCR beta chains associated with HLA were more clonally expanded than other, equally common chains. Reportedly, HLA-A and HLA-B alleles of most subjects were accurately predicted from TCR beta.

The chain employs TRBV25-1 and TRBJ2-3; possible D gene TRBD1, 5 bases. This receptor was taken from a human donor in good health. Sequenced sample: PBMCs. In DNA form, the CDR3 reads TGTGCCAGCACCAGGGAATCGGGTGATACGCAGTATTTT. Its protein product is CASTRESGDTQYF. Looking up the rest from reference TRBV25-1 and TRBJ2-3 gives the full variable domain: EADIYQTPRYLVIGTGKKITLECSQTMGHDKMYWYQQDPGMELHLIHYSYGVNSTEKGDLSSESTVSRIRTEHFPLTLESARPSHTSQYLCASTRESGDTQYFGPGTRLTVL.